The subject of this entry is one TCR beta chain. The data were obtained in a study of Ad26.COV2.S vaccination and SARS-CoV-2 variants. Whole-study context: In the study, Ad26.COV2.S was injected intramuscularly once, or twice 56 days apart.

Sequencing was performed with immunoSEQ multiplex PCR; in TCRdb, only in-frame clones are kept and a portion is missing. The sample holds more than 300,000 clones, 80% to 90% seen once. Trimming removed 7 bases from V and 1 base from J, with 13 bases in between. There are 14 residues in the CDR3. Germline values: CDR1 SNHLY, CDR2 FYNNEI. The treatment is: roughly 19 received Ad26.COV2.S at low or high dose, single or two shots; a few received placebo; per-sample allocation not given. It was on day 63 after the first vaccine or placebo injection that samples were taken. The study used a vaccine consisting of an Ad26 vector that expressed Wuhan-strain SARS-CoV-2 spike.

The source material was peripheral blood, sampled in a trial of Ad26.COV2.S vaccine versus placebo. The sequence was obtained from a person between 18 and 65 years old who received the Ad26.COV2.S COVID-19 vaccine or a placebo. This sequence joins TRBV2 and TRBJ2-5; D is perhaps TRBD1 (6 bases). CDR3 region: CASKKRTVQETQYF. In nucleotides, the CDR3 is TGTGCCAGCAAAAAAAGGACAGTCCAAGAGACCCAGTACTTC.